This TCR beta chain was sequenced for a study of blood T cell repertoires in COVID-19. Looking at the study overall: Sample material is recorded as cDNA or gDNA derived from T cells, B-cell-depleted T cells, or PBMCs.

Original data processing: Amplification of reference gene primers provided the estimated nucleated cell counts. Some clones are missing from TCRdb's copy, which holds only in-frame ones; the method was immunoSEQ multiplex PCR. From that table come the V and J calls and clone size; the DNA was used to work out D and trimming. The sample gives about 270,000 clones, about nine tenths of which show up once; roughly 2.6% is in the top ten. The study assigned cohorts using participant-reported clinical history. The length of the CDR3 is 13 residues. V was clipped by 3 bases and J by 5 bases, with 11 bases between them. CDR1 is GTSNPN, CDR2 SVGIG, per germline (reference sequence).

The J gene is TRBJ1-5, the V gene TRBV30; D remains unclear. The specimen sequenced was PBMCs or T cells enriched from blood (not recorded which). The TCR was taken from a woman aged 18 to 35 who had recovered from COVID-19. The CDR3 region has the DNA TGTGCCTGGAGAGATAACAGAGATCAGCCCCAGCATTTT. It yields the protein CAWRDNRDQPQHF. The full variable domain, its missing parts supplied by reference TRBV30 and TRBJ1-5, is SQTIHQWPATLVQPVGSPLSLECTVEGTSNPNLYWYRQAAGRGLQLLFYSVGIGQISSEVPQNLSASRPQDRQFILSSKKLLLSDSGFYLCAWRDNRDQPQHFGDGTRLSIL.